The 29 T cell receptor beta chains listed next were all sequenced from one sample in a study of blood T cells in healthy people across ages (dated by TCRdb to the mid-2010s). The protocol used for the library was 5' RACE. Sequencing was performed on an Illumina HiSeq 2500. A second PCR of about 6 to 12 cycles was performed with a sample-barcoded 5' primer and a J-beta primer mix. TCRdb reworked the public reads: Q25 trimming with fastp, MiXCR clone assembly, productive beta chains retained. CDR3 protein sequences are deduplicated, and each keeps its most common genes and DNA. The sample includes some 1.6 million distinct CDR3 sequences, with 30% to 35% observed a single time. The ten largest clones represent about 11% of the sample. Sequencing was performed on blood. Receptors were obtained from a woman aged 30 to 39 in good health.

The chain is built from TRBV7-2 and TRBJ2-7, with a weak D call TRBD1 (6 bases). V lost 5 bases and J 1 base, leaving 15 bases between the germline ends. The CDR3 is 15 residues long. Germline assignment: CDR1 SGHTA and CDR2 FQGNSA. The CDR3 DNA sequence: TGTGCCAGCAGCCCATATCATGGACAGTCCTACGAGCAGTACTTC. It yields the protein CASSPYHGQSYEQYF.

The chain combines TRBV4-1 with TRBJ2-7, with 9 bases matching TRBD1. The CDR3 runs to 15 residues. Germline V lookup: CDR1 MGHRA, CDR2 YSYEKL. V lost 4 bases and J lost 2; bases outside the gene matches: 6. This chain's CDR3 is CASSLHGTGPYEQYF. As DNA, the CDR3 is TGCGCCAGCAGCCTTCATGGGACAGGGCCCTACGAGCAGTACTTC.

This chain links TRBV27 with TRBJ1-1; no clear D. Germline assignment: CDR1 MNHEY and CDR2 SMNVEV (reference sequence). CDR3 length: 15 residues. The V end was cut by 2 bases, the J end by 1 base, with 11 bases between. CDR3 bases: TGTGCCAGCAGTTTAGGCTACGATACGAACACTGAAGCTTTCTTT. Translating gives CASSLGYDTNTEAFF.

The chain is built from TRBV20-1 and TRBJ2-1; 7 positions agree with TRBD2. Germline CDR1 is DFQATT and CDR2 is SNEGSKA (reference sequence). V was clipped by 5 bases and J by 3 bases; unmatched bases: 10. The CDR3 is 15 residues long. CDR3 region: CSARNTGRGYNEQFF. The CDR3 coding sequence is TGCAGTGCTCGAAACACGGGGAGGGGCTACAATGAGCAGTTCTTC.

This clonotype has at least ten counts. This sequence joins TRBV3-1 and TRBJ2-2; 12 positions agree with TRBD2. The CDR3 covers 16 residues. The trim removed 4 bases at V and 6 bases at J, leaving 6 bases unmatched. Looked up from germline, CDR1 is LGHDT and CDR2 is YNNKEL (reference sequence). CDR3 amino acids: CASSPLAGGSSGELFF. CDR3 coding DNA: TGTGCCAGCAGCCCTCTAGCGGGGGGGTCCTCCGGGGAGCTGTTTTTT.

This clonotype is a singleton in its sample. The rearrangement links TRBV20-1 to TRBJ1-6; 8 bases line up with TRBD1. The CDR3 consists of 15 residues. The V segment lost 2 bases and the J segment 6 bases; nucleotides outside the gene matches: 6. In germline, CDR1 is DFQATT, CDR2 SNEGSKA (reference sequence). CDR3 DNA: TGCAGTGCTAGACCGGACAGGGAGTCTAATTCACCCCTCCACTTT. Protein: CSARPDRESNSPLHF.

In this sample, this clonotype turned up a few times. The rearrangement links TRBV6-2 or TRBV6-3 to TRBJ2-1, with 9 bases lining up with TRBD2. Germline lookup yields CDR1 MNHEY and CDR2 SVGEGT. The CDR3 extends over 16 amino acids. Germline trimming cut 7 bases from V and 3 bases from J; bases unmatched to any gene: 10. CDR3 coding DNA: TGTGCCAGCAAAATCGCAGGACTAGCGTTCTACAATGAGCAGTTCTTC. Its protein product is CASKIAGLAFYNEQFF.

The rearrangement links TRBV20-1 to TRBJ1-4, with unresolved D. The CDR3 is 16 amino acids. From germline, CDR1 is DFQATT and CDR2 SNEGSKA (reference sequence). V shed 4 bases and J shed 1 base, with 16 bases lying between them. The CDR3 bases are TGCAGTGCTAAGAGTGATTCGGCAGAAACTAATGAAAAACTGTTTTTT. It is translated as CSAKSDSAETNEKLFF.

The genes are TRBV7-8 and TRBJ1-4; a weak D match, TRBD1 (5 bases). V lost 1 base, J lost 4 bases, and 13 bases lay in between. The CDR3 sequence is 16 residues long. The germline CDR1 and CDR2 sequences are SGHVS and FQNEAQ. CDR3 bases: TGTGCCAGCAGCTTAGGCGCCGGGGGGAATAATGAAAAACTGTTTTTT. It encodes CASSLGAGGNNEKLFF.

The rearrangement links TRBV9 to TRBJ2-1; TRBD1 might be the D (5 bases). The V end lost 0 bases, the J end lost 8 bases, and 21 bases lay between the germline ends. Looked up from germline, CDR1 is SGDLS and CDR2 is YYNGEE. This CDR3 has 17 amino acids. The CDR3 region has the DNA TGTGCCAGCAGCGTAGACCCCTCCCGTGGCAGGGTGGATGAGCAGTTCTTC. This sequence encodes CASSVDPSRGRVDEQFF.

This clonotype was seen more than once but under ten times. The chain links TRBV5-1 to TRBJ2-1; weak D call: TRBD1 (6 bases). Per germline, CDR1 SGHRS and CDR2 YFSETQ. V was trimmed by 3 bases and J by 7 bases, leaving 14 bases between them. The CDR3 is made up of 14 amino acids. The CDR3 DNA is TGCGCCAGCAGCTCTAAACAGGGTGGGAATGAGCAGTTCTTC. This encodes CASSSKQGGNEQFF.

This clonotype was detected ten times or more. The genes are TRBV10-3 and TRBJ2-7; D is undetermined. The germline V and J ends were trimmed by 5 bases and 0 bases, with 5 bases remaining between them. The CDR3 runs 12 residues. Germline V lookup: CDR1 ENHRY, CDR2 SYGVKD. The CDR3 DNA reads TGTGCCATCAGTCCCGTCTCCTACGAGCAGTACTTC. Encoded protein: CAISPVSYEQYF.

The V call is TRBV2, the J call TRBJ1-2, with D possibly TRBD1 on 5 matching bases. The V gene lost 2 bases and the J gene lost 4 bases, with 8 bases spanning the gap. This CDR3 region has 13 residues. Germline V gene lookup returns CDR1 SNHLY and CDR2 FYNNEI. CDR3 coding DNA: TGTGCCAGCAGTGAAAGAGGGACCTATGGCTACACCTTC. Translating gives CASSERGTYGYTF.

CDR3 bases: TGTGCCAGCAGTTACTCGACCAAGCGACTATCCTTCTACGAGCAGTACTTC. Its translation is CASSYSTKRLSFYEQYF. The chain joins TRBV6-2 or TRBV6-3 to TRBJ2-7; possible D gene TRBD2, 5 bases. V was pared by 0 bases and J by 3 bases, with 18 bases between. The CDR3 has 17 amino acids. Germline V gene sequence: CDR1 MNHEY, CDR2 SVGEGT.

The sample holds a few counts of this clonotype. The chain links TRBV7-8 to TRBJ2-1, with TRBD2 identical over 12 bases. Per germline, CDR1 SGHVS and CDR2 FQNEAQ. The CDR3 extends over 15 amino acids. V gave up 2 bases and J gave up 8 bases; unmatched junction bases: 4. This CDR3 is CASSLRLAGAYEQFF. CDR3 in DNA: TGTGCCAGCAGCTTAAGACTAGCGGGGGCTTATGAGCAGTTCTTC.

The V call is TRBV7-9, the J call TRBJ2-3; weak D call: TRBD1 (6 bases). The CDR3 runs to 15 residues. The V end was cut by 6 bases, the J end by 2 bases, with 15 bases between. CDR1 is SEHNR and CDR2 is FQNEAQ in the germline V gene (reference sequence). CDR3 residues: CASRQGPTSTDTQYF. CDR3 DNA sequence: TGTGCCAGCAGACAGGGTCCGACATCCACAGATACGCAGTATTTT.

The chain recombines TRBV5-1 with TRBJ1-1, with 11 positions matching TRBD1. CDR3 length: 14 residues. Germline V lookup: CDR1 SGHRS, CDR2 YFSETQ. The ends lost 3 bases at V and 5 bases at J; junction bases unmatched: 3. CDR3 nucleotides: TGCGCCAGCAGCTCGGACAGGGGGCAAACTGAAGCTTTCTTT. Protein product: CASSSDRGQTEAFF.

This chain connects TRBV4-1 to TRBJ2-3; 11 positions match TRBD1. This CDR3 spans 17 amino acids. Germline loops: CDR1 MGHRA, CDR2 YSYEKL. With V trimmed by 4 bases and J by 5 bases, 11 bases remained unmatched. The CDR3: CASSLLSGQGVEDTQYF. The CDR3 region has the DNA TGCGCCAGCAGCCTACTCTCGGGACAGGGGGTAGAAGATACGCAGTATTTT.

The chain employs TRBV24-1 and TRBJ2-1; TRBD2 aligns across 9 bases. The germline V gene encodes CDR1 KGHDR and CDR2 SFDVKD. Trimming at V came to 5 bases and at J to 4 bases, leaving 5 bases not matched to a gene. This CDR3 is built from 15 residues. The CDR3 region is CATSGGSGRYNEQFF. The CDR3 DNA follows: TGTGCCACCAGTGGAGGTAGCGGGAGATACAATGAGCAGTTCTTC.

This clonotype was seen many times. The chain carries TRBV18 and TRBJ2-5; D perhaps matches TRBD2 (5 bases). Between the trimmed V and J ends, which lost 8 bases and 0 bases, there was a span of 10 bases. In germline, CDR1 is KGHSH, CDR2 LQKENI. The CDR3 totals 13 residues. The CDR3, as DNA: TGTGCCAGCAGCCGAGGGTACCAAGAGACCCAGTACTTC. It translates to CASSRGYQETQYF.

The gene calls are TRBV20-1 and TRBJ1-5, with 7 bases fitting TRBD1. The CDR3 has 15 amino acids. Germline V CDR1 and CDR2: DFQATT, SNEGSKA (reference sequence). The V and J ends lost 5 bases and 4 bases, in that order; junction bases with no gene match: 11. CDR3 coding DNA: TGCAGTGCTTATGGCGGGACAGCTAAGAATCAGCCCCAGCATTTT. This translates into CSAYGGTAKNQPQHF.

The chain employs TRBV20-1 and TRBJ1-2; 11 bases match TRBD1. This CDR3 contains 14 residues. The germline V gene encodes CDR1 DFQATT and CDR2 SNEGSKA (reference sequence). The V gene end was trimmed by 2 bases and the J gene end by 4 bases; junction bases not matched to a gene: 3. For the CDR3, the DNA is TGCAGTGCTAGACCCGGGACAGGGGGCTATGGCTACACCTTC. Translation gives CSARPGTGGYGYTF.

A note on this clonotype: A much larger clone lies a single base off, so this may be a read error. In nucleotides, the CDR3 is TGCAGTTGTGGCGGGAGTCAGACAGATACGCAGTGTTTT. The encoded protein is CSCGGSQTDTQCF. The V gene is TRBV20-1, the J gene TRBJ2-3; 7 bases fit TRBD2. The V gene's germline CDR1 is DFQATT and CDR2 SNEGSKA (reference sequence). The CDR3 runs 13 residues.

CDR3 sequence reads: CASSLVTGGGWETQYF. CDR3 nucleotides: TGCGCCAGCAGCTTGGTAACAGGTGGAGGATGGGAGACCCAGTACTTC. The gene calls are TRBV5-1 and TRBJ2-5, with D perhaps assigned TRBD1 or TRBD2 (5 bases each). The germline V and J ends were trimmed by 0 bases and 5 bases, with 17 bases remaining between them. The germline CDR1 and CDR2 sequences are SGHRS and YFSETQ. This CDR3 has 16 residues.

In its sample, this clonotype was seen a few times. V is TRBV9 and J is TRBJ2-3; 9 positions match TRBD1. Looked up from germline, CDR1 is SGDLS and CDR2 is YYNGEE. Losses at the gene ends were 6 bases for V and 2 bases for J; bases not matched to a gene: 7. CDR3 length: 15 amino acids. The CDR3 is CASKRTGVNTDTQYF. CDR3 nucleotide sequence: TGTGCCAGCAAGAGGACAGGGGTAAACACAGATACGCAGTATTTT. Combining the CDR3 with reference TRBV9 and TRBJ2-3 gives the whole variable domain DSGVTQTPKHLITATGQRVTLRCSPRSGDLSVYWYQQSLDQGLQFLIQYYNGEERAKGNILERFSAQQFPDLHSELNLSSLELGDSALYFCASKRTGVNTDTQYFGPGTRLTVL.

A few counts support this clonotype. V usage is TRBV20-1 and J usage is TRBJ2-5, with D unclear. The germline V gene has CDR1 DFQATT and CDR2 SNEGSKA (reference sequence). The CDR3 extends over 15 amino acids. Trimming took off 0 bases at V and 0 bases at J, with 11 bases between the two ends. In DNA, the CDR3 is TGCAGTGCTAGAGATTGGATGAGGTACCAAGAGACCCAGTACTTC. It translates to CSARDWMRYQETQYF.

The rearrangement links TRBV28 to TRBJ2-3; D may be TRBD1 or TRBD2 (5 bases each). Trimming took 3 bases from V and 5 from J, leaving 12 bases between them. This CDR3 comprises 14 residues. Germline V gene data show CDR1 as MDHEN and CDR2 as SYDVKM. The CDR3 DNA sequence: TGTGCCAGCAGTTTGACCGGGACCCAAGATACGCAGTATTTT. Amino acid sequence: CASSLTGTQDTQYF. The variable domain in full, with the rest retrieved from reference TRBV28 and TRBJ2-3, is DVKVTQSSRYLVKRTGEKVFLECVQDMDHENMFWYRQDPGLGLRLIYFSYDVKMKEKGDIPEGYSVSREKKERFSLILESASTNQTSMYLCASSLTGTQDTQYFGPGTRLTVL.

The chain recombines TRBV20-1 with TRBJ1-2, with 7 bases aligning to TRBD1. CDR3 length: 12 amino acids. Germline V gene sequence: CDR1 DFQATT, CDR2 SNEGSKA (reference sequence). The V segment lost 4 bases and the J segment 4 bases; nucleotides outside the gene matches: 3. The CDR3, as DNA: TGCAGTGCTAACAGGGGAGGCTATGGCTACACCTTC. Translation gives CSANRGGYGYTF.

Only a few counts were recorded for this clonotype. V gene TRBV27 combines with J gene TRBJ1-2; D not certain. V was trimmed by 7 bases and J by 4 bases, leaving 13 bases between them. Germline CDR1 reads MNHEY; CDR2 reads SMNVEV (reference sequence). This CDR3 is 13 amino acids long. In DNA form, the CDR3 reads TGTGCCAGCACGTGGAGAATGGGCTATGGCTACACCTTC. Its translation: CASTWRMGYGYTF.